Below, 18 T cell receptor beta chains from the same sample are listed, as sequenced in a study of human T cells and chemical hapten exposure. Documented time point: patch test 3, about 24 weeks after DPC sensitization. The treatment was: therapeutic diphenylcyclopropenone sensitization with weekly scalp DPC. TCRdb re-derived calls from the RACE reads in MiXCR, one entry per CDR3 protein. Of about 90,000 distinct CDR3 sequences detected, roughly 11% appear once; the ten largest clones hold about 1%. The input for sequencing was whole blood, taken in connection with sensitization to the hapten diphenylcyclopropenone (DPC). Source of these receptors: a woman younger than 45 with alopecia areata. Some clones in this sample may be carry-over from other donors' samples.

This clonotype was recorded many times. The CDR3 DNA is TGTGCCAGCAGTTATTCCAGCTTCTATGGCTACACCTTC. Amino acids: CASSYSSFYGYTF. The chain uses TRBV6-5 and TRBJ1-2; D gene uncertain. This CDR3 is 13 amino acids long. Per the germline V gene, CDR1 is MNHEY and CDR2 is SVGAGI. The V gene lost 3 bases and the J gene lost 4 bases, with 9 bases spanning the gap.

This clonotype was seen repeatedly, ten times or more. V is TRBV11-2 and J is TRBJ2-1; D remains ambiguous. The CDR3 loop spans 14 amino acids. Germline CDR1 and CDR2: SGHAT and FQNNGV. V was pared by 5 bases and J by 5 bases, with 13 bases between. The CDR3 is CASSTREADNEQFF. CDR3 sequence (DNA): TGTGCCAGCAGCACCAGAGAAGCAGACAATGAGCAGTTCTTC.

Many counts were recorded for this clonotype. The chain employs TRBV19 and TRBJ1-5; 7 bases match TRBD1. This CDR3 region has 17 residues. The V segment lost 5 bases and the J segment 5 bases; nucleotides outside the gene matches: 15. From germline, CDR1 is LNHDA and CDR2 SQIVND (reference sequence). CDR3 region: CASSPGQRISPYQPQHF. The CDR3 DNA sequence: TGTGCCAGTAGTCCGGGACAGAGGATATCACCCTATCAGCCCCAGCATTTT. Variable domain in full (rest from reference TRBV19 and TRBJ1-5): DGGITQSPKYLFRKEGQNVTLSCEQNLNHDAMYWYRQDPGQGLRLIYYSQIVNDFQKGDIAEGYSVSREKKESFPLTVTSAQKNPTAFYLCASSPGQRISPYQPQHFGDGTRLSIL.

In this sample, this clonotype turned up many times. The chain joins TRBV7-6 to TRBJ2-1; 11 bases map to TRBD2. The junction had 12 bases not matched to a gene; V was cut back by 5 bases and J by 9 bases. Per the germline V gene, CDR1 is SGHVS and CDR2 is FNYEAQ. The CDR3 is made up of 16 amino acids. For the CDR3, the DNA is TGTGCCAGCAGCCGACGACTAGCGGGATTTGGTGGTGAGCAGTTCTTC. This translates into CASSRRLAGFGGEQFF.

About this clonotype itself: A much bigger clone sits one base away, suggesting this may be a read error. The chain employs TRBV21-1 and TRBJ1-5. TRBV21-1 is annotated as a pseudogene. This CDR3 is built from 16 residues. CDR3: CASSKGLGPPDQPQRF. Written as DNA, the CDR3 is TGTGCCAGCAGCAAAGGTTTAGGGCCACCAGATCAGCCCCAGCGTTTT.

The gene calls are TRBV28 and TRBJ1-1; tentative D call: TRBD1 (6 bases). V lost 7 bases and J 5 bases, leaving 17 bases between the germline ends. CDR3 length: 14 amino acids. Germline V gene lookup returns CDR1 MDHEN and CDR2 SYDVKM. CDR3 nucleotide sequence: TGTGCCAGCACCCTCCAGGGGTGGGAAACTGAAGCTTTCTTT. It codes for CASTLQGWETEAFF.

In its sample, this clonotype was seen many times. The CDR3 here is CASSFPGTGGNEQFF. The CDR3 nucleotides read TGTGCCAGCAGTTTTCCCGGGACAGGGGGCAATGAGCAGTTCTTC. The genes are TRBV28 and TRBJ2-1, with 11 bases matching TRBD1. Germline CDR1 MDHEN, CDR2 SYDVKM. This CDR3 has 15 residues. Germline trimming cut 3 bases from V and 6 bases from J; bases unmatched to any gene: 4.

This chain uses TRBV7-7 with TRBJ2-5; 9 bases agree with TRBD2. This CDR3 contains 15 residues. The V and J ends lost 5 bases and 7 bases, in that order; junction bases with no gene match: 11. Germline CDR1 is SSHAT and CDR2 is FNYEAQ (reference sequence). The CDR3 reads CASSRSSGDLWTQYF. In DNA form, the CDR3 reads TGTGCCAGCAGCCGATCTAGCGGGGACCTATGGACCCAGTACTTC.

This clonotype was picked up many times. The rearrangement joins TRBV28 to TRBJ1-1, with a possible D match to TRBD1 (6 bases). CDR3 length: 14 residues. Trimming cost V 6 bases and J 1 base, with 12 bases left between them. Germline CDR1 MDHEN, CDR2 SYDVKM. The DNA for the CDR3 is TGTGCCAGCAGGAGGGGGATCCGGAACACTGAAGCTTTCTTT. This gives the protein CASRRGIRNTEAFF.

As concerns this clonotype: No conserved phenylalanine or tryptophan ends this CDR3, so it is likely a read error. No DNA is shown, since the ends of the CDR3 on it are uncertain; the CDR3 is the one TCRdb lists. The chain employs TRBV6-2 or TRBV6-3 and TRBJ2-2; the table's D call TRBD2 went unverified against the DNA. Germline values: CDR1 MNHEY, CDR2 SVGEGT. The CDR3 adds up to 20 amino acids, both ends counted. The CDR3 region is CASIRGTSGSYQTNTGELYS.

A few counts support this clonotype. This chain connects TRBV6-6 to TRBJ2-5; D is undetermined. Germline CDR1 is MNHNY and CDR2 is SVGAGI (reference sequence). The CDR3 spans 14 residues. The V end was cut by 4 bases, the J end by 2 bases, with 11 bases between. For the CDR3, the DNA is TGTGCCAGCAGTTCCCCGACAACGCAAGAGACCCAGTACTTC. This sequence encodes CASSSPTTQETQYF.

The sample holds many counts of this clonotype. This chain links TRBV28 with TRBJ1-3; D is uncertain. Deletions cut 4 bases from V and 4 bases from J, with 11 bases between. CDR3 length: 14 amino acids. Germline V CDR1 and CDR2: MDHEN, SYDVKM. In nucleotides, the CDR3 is TGTGCCAGCAGTTACCGGGCAGCCGGAAACACCATATATTTT. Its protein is CASSYRAAGNTIYF.

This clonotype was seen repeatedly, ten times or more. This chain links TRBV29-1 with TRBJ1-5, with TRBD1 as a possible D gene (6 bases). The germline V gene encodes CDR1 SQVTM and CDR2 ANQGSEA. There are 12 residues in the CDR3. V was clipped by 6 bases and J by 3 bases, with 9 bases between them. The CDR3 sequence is CSVGQINQPQHF. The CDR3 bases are TGCAGCGTCGGACAGATCAATCAGCCCCAGCATTTT.

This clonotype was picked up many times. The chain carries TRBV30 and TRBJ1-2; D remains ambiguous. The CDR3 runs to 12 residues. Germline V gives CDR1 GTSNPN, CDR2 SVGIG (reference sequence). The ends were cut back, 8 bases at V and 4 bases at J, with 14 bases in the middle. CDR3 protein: CAKGLLAYGYTF. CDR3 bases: TGTGCCAAAGGACTACTTGCCTATGGCTACACCTTC.

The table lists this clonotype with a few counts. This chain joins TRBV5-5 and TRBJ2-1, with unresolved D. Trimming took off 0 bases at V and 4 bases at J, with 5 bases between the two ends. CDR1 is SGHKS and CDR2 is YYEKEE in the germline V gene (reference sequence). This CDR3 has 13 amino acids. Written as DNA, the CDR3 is TGTGCCAGCAGCTTGGCCTTGTACAATGAGCAGTTCTTC. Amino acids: CASSLALYNEQFF. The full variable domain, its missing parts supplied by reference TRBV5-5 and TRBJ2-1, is DAGVTQSPTHLIKTRGQQVTLRCSPISGHKSVSWYQQVLGQGPQFIFQYYEKEERGRGNFPDRFSARQFPNYSSELNVNALLLGDSALYLCASSLALYNEQFFGPGTRLTVL.

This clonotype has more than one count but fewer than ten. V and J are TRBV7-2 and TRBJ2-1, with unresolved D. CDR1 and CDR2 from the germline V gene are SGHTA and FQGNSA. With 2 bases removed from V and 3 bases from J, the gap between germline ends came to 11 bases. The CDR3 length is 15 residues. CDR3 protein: CASSLRAGFYNEQFF. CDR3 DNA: TGTGCCAGCAGCTTACGGGCCGGGTTCTACAATGAGCAGTTCTTC.

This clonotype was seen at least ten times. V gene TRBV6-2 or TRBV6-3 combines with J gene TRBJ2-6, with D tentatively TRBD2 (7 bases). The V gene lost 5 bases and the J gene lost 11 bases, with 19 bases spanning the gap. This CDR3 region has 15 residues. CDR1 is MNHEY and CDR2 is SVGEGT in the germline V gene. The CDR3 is CASSRGTTWGHVLTF. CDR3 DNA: TGTGCCAGCAGTCGCGGGACTACTTGGGGGCACGTCCTGACTTTC.

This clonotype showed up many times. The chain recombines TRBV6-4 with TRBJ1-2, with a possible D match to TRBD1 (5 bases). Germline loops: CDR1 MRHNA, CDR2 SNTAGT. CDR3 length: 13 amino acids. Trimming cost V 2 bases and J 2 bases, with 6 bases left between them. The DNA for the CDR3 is TGTGCCAGCAGTGACGGGGACAACTATGGCTACACCTTC. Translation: CASSDGDNYGYTF.